The 23 T cell receptor beta chains below were found in one sample sequenced in a study of blood T cell repertoires in COVID-19. Data came from immunoSEQ multiplex PCR; TCRdb stores just in-frame clones and leaves some out. Of about 140,000 clones listed, 60% to 80% are singletons. Sequencing input: peripheral blood. The source is a woman aged 50 to 60 with active or convalescent COVID-19.

The chain recombines TRBV7-2 with TRBJ1-5; tentative D call: TRBD1 (6 bases). The CDR3 contains 14 residues. Germline V gene lookup returns CDR1 SGHTA and CDR2 FQGNSA. Trimming cost V 2 bases and J 7 bases, with 12 bases left between them. The chain's CDR3 is CASSLLGGGQPQHF. CDR3 in DNA: TGTGCCAGCAGCTTATTAGGGGGGGGCCAGCCCCAGCATTTT. The whole variable domain, filled in from reference TRBV7-2 and TRBJ1-5, reads GAGVSQSPSNKVTEKGKDVELRCDPISGHTALYWYRQSLGQGLEFLIYFQGNSAPDKSGLPSDRFSAERTGGSVSTLTIQRTQQEDSAVYLCASSLLGGGQPQHFGDGTRLSIL.

CDR3 region: CAWPPTSGEETQYF. The CDR3 nucleotides read TGTGCCTGGCCCCCGACTAGCGGAGAAGAGACCCAGTACTTC. V is TRBV30 and J is TRBJ2-5, with 9 nucleotides matching TRBD2. Germline lookup yields CDR1 GTSNPN and CDR2 SVGIG (reference sequence). V was pared by 5 bases and J by 3 bases, with 7 bases of the junction left unmatched. This CDR3 has 14 amino acids.

This clone came up a few times. The chain links TRBV2 to TRBJ1-4, with 8 bases that match TRBD1. V shed 6 bases, J shed 7 bases, and the junction held 7 bases outside the gene matches. The CDR3 loop spans 14 amino acids. Germline V gene sequence: CDR1 SNHLY, CDR2 FYNNEI. CDR3 in amino acids: CASRPGTGSEKLFF. In DNA, the CDR3 is TGTGCCAGCAGACCCGGGACAGGTAGTGAAAAACTGTTTTTT.

This chain joins TRBV7-9 and TRBJ1-2, with D hard to call. The CDR3 spans 14 residues. Trimming took off 5 bases at V and 4 bases at J, with 14 bases between the two ends. CDR1 and CDR2 from the germline V gene are SEHNR and FQNEAQ (reference sequence). In DNA form, the CDR3 reads TGTGCCAGCAGCGGGCAGCGGGCAGGCTATGGCTACACCTTC. This translates into CASSGQRAGYGYTF.

The genes are TRBV30 and TRBJ2-2; TRBD1 matches at 12 bases. The CDR3 is 15 amino acids. The V segment lost 1 base and the J segment 5 bases; nucleotides outside the gene matches: 2. Germline V gives CDR1 GTSNPN, CDR2 SVGIG (reference sequence). DNA of the CDR3: TGTGCCTGGAGTGGGGACAGGGGGCTTACCGGGGAGCTGTTTTTT. This gives the protein CAWSGDRGLTGELFF.

The chain's CDR3 is CASSEDGGWYTQYF. CDR3 nucleotides: TGTGCCAGCAGTGAAGACGGGGGGTGGTATACCCAGTACTTC. V and J are TRBV6-1 and TRBJ2-5, with 7 bases aligning to TRBD2. Trimming cost V 1 base and J 8 bases; bases outside gene matches: 7. Germline CDR1 reads MNHNS; CDR2 reads SASEGT. This CDR3 has 14 amino acids.

This chain joins TRBV2 and TRBJ1-2; D is unresolved. CDR3 length: 16 amino acids. Germline-derived CDR1 and CDR2 are SNHLY and FYNNEI. V lost 3 bases, J lost 4 bases, and 18 bases lay in between. CDR3: CASSDGGEGRLYGYTF. The CDR3 region has the DNA TGTGCCAGCAGTGATGGCGGCGAGGGCAGACTCTATGGCTACACCTTC.

This clone was observed once. The chain is built from TRBV27 and TRBJ2-7; 7 nucleotides line up with TRBD1. From germline, CDR1 is MNHEY and CDR2 SMNVEV (reference sequence). CDR3 length: 16 residues. J was trimmed by 4 bases and V by 2 bases; bases with no gene match: 11. This CDR3 is CASSLTRDSTQYEQYF. Here the CDR3 DNA reads TGTGCCAGCAGTTTAACCCGGGACAGCACCCAATACGAGCAGTACTTC.

The genes are TRBV2 and TRBJ2-3; 10 bases align to TRBD1. With 10 bases clipped from V and 6 bases from J, the junction kept 7 bases outside the gene matches. This CDR3 comprises 13 residues. Germline CDR1 is SNHLY and CDR2 is FYNNEI. In DNA form, the CDR3 reads TGTGCCATGAAGACAGGGGGCCTGGATACGCAGTATTTT. Translated: CAMKTGGLDTQYF.

V gene TRBV13 combines with J gene TRBJ2-3; 15 bases align to TRBD2. There are 19 residues in the CDR3. Germline V gene data show CDR1 as PRHDT and CDR2 as FYEKMQ (reference sequence). The ends lost 5 bases at V and 1 base at J; junction bases unmatched: 10. In DNA, the CDR3 is TGTGCCAGCAGCCGCCAGGGGACTAGCGGGGGGTGGGGCACAGATACGCAGTATTTT. Protein sequence: CASSRQGTSGGWGTDTQYF.

The chain couples TRBV7-8 to TRBJ2-3; 8 bases map to TRBD2. This CDR3 is built from 16 residues. V dropped 0 bases and J dropped 2; count of bases not matched to a gene: 4. The germline V gene has CDR1 SGHVS and CDR2 FQNEAQ. This chain's CDR3 is CASSLATSGYTDTQYF. The CDR3 nucleotides read TGTGCCAGCAGCTTAGCTACTAGCGGCTACACAGATACGCAGTATTTT. Together with reference TRBV7-8 and TRBJ2-3, the CDR3 gives the full variable domain: GAGVSQSPRYKVAKRGQDVALRCDPISGHVSLFWYQQALGQGPEFLTYFQNEAQLDKSGLPSDRFFAERPEGSVSTLKIQRTQQEDSAVYLCASSLATSGYTDTQYFGPGTRLTVL.

The chain carries TRBV7-8 and TRBJ1-2; 8 nucleotides agree with TRBD1. This CDR3 spans 14 amino acids. Per the germline V gene, CDR1 is SGHVS and CDR2 is FQNEAQ. V was pared by 4 bases and J by 6 bases, with 7 bases of the junction left unmatched. CDR3 sequence reads: CASSYRTGSNGYTF. DNA for the CDR3: TGTGCCAGCAGCTACCGGACAGGGTCGAATGGCTACACCTTC. Complete variable domain (other parts from reference TRBV7-8 and TRBJ1-2): GAGVSQSPRYKVAKRGQDVALRCDPISGHVSLFWYQQALGQGPEFLTYFQNEAQLDKSGLPSDRFFAERPEGSVSTLKIQRTQQEDSAVYLCASSYRTGSNGYTFGSGTRLTVV.

This clone was counted between two and nine times. The chain joins TRBV6-1 to TRBJ1-4, with 9 bases identical to TRBD1. V shed 0 bases, J shed 5 bases, and the junction held 4 bases outside the gene matches. Per the germline V gene, CDR1 is MNHNS and CDR2 is SASEGT. This CDR3 spans 16 amino acids. This CDR3 is CASSEALGQGNEKLFF. The CDR3 nucleotides are TGTGCCAGCAGTGAAGCGCTCGGACAGGGGAATGAAAAACTGTTTTTT.

The J gene is TRBJ2-5, the V gene TRBV7-3, with TRBD2 matching 12 bases. V was pared by 5 bases and J by 1 base, with 2 bases of the junction left unmatched. Per the germline V gene, CDR1 is SGHTA and CDR2 is FQGTGA. The CDR3 has 15 residues. CDR3 DNA sequence: TGTGCCAGCAGCCGGACTAGCGGGGCCCAAGAGACCCAGTACTTC. Translation gives CASSRTSGAQETQYF.

This chain joins TRBV7-2 and TRBJ1-2; TRBD1 aligns across 8 bases. Unmatched junction bases numbered 14, after V lost 8 bases and J lost 6 bases. Germline CDR1 reads SGHTA; CDR2 reads FQGNSA. The CDR3 contains 15 residues. The CDR3 region is CASAGQGYRPNGYTF. Here the CDR3 DNA reads TGTGCCAGCGCCGGACAGGGCTACCGCCCTAATGGCTACACCTTC.

The chain uses TRBV25-1 and TRBJ2-3; D not resolved. V lost 5 bases to trimming and J lost 5 bases, with 11 bases between them. The CDR3 sequence is 13 residues long. The germline gives CDR1 MGHDK, CDR2 SYGVNS. CDR3 DNA: TGTGCCAGCAGTACTCGAAGTGGAGATACGCAGTATTTT. This encodes CASSTRSGDTQYF.

The count of this clone is one. The chain combines TRBV25-1 with TRBJ2-5; possibly TRBD2 for D (5 bases). The germline V gene has CDR1 MGHDK and CDR2 SYGVNS. The CDR3 length is 14 residues. The V gene lost 1 base and the J gene lost 2 bases, with 8 bases spanning the gap. CDR3: CASSELTGQETQYF. Here the CDR3 DNA reads TGTGCCAGCAGTGAATTAACGGGACAAGAGACCCAGTACTTC.

V is TRBV3-1 (or the pseudogene TRBV3-2) and J is TRBJ2-2; D perhaps matches TRBD1 (5 bases). V gave up 7 bases and J gave up 6 bases, with 12 bases separating them. The CDR3 runs 13 residues. CDR1 LGHDT and CDR2 YNNKEL come from the germline V gene (reference sequence). This CDR3 reads CASTDSVSGELFF. DNA of the CDR3: TGTGCCAGCACCGACAGCGTCTCCGGGGAGCTGTTTTTT.

This sequence joins TRBV2 and TRBJ1-5, with 7 bases that match TRBD1. The trim removed 4 bases at V and 5 bases at J, leaving 5 bases unmatched. Per germline, CDR1 SNHLY and CDR2 FYNNEI. The CDR3 is 14 amino acids. CDR3 DNA sequence: TGTGCCAGCAGTGCGGACAGGAGGCATCAGCCCCAGCATTTT. Its protein is CASSADRRHQPQHF.

The CDR3 coding sequence is TGTGCCAGCAGCTTACTCCCCGGTAACACTGAAGCTTTCTTT. Its protein is CASSLLPGNTEAFF. The chain joins TRBV7-2 to TRBJ1-1, with D unresolved. Looked up from germline, CDR1 is SGHTA and CDR2 is FQGNSA. The CDR3 extends over 14 amino acids. Between the trimmed V and J ends, which lost 2 bases and 2 bases, there was a span of 9 bases. The complete variable domain, with remaining parts taken from reference TRBV7-2 and TRBJ1-1, reads GAGVSQSPSNKVTEKGKDVELRCDPISGHTALYWYRQSLGQGLEFLIYFQGNSAPDKSGLPSDRFSAERTGGSVSTLTIQRTQQEDSAVYLCASSLLPGNTEAFFGQGTRLTVV.

This chain uses TRBV6-5 with TRBJ1-4, with 8 positions matching TRBD1. The V and J ends lost 2 bases and 10 bases, in that order; junction bases with no gene match: 9. This CDR3 is built from 15 residues. Germline V gives CDR1 MNHEY, CDR2 SVGAGI. CDR3: CASSYRQGAFGKLFF. CDR3 nucleotide sequence: TGTGCCAGCAGTTACCGGCAGGGGGCATTCGGAAAACTGTTTTTT.

V usage is TRBV3-1 (or the pseudogene TRBV3-2) and J usage is TRBJ2-2; D is possibly TRBD2 (6 bases). This CDR3 is built from 15 residues. Germline loops: CDR1 LGHDT, CDR2 YNNKEL (reference sequence). V was cut by 4 bases and J by 0 bases, with 9 bases left in between. CDR3 nucleotides: TGTGCCAGCAGCCGCGGACTACCGAACACCGGGGAGCTGTTTTTT. This codes for CASSRGLPNTGELFF.

The chain joins TRBV7-2 to TRBJ1-3; D is perhaps TRBD1 (5 bases). The V and J ends lost 4 bases and 6 bases respectively, with 22 bases between them. The germline V gene has CDR1 SGHTA and CDR2 FQGNSA. The CDR3 runs to 17 residues. The CDR3 DNA is TGTGCCAGCAGCTCCAAAGGGAGGGACGGGTTGTCAAACACCATATATTTT. It translates to CASSSKGRDGLSNTIYF.